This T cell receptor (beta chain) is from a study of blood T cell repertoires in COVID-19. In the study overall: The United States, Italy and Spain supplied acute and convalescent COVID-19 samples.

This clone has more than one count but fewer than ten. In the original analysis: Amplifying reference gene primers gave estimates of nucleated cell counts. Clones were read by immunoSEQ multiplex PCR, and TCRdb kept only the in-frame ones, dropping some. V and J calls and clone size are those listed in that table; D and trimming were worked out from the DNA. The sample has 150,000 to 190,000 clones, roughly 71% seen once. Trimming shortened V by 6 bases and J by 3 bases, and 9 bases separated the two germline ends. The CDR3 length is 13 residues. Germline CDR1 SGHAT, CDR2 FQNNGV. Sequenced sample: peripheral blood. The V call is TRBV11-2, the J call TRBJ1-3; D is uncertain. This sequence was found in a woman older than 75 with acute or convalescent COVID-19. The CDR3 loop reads CASRVRDGNTIYF. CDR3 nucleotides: TGTGCCAGCAGGGTCCGCGATGGAAACACCATATATTTT.